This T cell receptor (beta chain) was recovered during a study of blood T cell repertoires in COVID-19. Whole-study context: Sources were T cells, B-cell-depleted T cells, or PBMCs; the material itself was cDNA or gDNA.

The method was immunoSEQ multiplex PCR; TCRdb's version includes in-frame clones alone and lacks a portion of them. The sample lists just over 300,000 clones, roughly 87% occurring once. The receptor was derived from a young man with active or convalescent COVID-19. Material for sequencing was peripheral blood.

CDR3: CASSFGISGANVLTF. CDR3 nucleotide sequence: TGTGCCAGCAGCTTCGGTATCTCTGGGGCCAACGTCCTGACTTTC. The genes are TRBV7-8 and TRBJ2-6; D unclear. V lost 3 bases and J 0 bases, leaving 6 bases between the germline ends. The CDR3 runs to 15 residues. CDR1 is SGHVS, CDR2 FQNEAQ, per germline. The variable domain in full, completed from reference TRBV7-8 and TRBJ2-6, reads GAGVSQSPRYKVAKRGQDVALRCDPISGHVSLFWYQQALGQGPEFLTYFQNEAQLDKSGLPSDRFFAERPEGSVSTLKIQRTQQEDSAVYLCASSFGISGANVLTFGAGSRLTVL.